This T cell receptor beta chain was obtained from a study of blood T cell repertoires in COVID-19 (dated by TCRdb to 2019 to 2021). Background on the whole study: Samples from collaborators originated in the United States, Italy and Spain and spanned both the acute and convalescent phases of COVID-19. A freely available public database, intended as a resource for researchers studying the immune response to SARS-CoV-2, is where the repertoires were released. Samples were obtained from the ongoing ImmuneRACE study (first 160 participants) and from over 1,000 subjects provided by 6 global collaborators. The material from the prospective study consisted of cDNA or gDNA derived from T cells, B-cell-depleted T cells, or PBMCs. Where HLA class I and class II types were available, the types were taken from metadata supplied by the sample provider, not from assay-based typing. Subjects who had been exposed to COVID-19, were actively infected with it, or had recovered from it provided the deeply sampled blood TCRbeta repertoires that made up the dataset. The sample metadata nearly always contained a de-identified subject ID, COVID-19 status, age in years and sex. Study-level results and caveats: Clinical and demographic metadata were provided uncurated, with the amount varying by source and participant.

TCRbeta CDR3 regions were amplified from genomic DNA by means of the immunoSEQ Assay, a bias-controlled multiplex PCR. Per the source publication's procedure: Within the assay, amplification of reference gene primers was used to estimate how many nucleated cells each sample contained. To quantify the absolute abundance of each unique TCRbeta CDR3 rearrangement, sequence reads were collapsed and filtered. For each sample, productive Simpson clonality was calculated as the square root of Simpson's diversity index across productive rearrangements. TCRdb obtained this table from immuneACCESS and retained in-frame rearrangements with V and J assigned. These tables miss some clones; where compared with another copy, unresolved V genes account for less than half of the shortfall, and the remainder is unexplained. D and trimming were read from the DNA, whereas the V and J calls and clone size are those reported in that table. The sample table contains roughly 87,000 clones; only one count was recorded for roughly 87% of them. The ten largest account for roughly 4.9% of the sample.

A word on this clone: The antigen this receptor binds is unknown. No base quality information exists; no much larger clone differs at one position.

Collaborating institutions collected whole blood in K2EDTA tubes following their own protocols. Collaborator samples were shipped for TCRbeta analysis as frozen whole blood, isolated PBMCs, or DNA extracted from either sample type. The CDR3 covers 18 residues, taking in both the cysteine and the phenylalanine. Just the 54-base CDR3 DNA is kept, in frame starting at base 1. CDR1 and CDR2, looked up from the germline V gene, are MGHDK and SYGVNS. The V end gives up 4 bases and the J end 1 base, leaving 11 bases in the junction not matched to a gene. In this chain, TRBV25-1 is recombined with TRBJ1-3, with 9 bases aligning to TRBD1. This clonotype originated in an elderly woman with active COVID-19. The sequenced sample consisted of peripheral blood. CDR3 protein: CASSAPQGARGSGNTIYF. The base sequence is TGTGCCAGCAGTGCACCACAGGGGGCAAGGGGGTCTGGAAACACCATATATTTT.